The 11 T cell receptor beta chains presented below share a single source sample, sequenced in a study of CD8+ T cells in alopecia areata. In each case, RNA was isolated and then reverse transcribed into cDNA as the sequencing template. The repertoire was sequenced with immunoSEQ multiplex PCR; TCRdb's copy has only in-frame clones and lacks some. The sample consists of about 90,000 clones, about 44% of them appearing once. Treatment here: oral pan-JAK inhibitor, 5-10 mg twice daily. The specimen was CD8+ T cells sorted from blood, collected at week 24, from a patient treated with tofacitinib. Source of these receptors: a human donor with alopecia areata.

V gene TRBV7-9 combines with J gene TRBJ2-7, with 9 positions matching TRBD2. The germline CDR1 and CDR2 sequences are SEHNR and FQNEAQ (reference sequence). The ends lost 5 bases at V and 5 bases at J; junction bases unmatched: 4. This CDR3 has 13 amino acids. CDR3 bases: TGTGCCAGCAGCGTAGGGACTAGCCACGAGCAGTACTTC. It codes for CASSVGTSHEQYF. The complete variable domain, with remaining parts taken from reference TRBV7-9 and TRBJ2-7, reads DTGVSQNPRHKITKRGQNVTFRCDPISEHNRLYWYRQTLGQGPEFLTYFQNEAQLEKSRLLSDRFSAERPKGSFSTLEIQRTEQGDSAMYLCASSVGTSHEQYFGPGTRLTVT.

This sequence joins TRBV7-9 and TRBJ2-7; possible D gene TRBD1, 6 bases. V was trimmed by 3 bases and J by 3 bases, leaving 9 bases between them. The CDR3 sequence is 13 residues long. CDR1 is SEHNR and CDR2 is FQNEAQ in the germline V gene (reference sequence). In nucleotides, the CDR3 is TGTGCCAGCAGCTTGGGGGCAAACTACGAGCAGTACTTC. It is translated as CASSLGANYEQYF.

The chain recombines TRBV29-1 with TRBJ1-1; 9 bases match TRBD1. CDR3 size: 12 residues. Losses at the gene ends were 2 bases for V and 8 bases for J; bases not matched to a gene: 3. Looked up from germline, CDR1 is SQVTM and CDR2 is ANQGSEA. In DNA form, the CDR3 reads TGCAGCGTTGAAACAGGGGGCCCCGAAGCTTTCTTT. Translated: CSVETGGPEAFF.

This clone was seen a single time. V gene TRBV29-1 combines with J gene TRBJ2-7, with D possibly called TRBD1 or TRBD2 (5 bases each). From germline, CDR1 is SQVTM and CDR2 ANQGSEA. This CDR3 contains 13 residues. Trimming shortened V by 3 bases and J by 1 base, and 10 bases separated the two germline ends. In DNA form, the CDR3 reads TGCAGCGTTGAGGGGACGGTATCCTACGAGCAGTACTTC. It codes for CSVEGTVSYEQYF.

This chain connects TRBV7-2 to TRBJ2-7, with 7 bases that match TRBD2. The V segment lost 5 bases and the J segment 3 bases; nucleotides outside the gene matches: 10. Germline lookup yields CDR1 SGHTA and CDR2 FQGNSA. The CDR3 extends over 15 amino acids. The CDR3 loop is CASSKHRGSLYEQYF. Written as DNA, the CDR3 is TGTGCCAGCAGCAAGCATCGCGGGAGCCTCTACGAGCAGTACTTC.

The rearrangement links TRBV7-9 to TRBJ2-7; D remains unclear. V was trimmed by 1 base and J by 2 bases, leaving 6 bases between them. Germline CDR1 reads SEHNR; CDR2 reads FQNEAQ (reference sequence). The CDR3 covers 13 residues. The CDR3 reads CASSLENTYEQYF. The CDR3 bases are TGTGCCAGCAGCTTAGAAAACACCTACGAGCAGTACTTC.

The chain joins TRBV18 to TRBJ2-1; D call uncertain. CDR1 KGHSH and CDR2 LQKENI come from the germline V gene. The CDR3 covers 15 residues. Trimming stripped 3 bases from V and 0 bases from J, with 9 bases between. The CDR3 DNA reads TGTGCCAGCTCACCTATCGATAGCTCCTACAATGAGCAGTTCTTC. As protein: CASSPIDSSYNEQFF.

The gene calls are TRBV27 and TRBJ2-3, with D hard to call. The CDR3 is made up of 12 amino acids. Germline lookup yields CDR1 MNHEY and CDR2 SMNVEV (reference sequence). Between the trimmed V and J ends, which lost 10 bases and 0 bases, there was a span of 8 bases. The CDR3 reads CATQDSTDTQYF. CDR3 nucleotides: TGTGCCACCCAGGACAGCACAGATACGCAGTATTTT.

CDR3: CSVEDQAYEQYF. The CDR3 bases are TGCAGCGTTGAAGATCAGGCCTACGAGCAGTACTTC. This sequence joins TRBV29-1 and TRBJ2-7; D is unresolved. Germline assignment: CDR1 SQVTM and CDR2 ANQGSEA. The V end lost 0 bases, the J end lost 2 bases, and 5 bases lay between the germline ends. The CDR3 sequence is 12 residues long.

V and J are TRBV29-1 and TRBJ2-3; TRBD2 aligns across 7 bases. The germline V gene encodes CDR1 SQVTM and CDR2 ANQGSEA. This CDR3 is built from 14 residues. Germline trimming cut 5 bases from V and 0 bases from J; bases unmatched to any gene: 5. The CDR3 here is CSVMLADSTDTQYF. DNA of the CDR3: TGCAGCGTTATGCTAGCGGATAGCACAGATACGCAGTATTTT.

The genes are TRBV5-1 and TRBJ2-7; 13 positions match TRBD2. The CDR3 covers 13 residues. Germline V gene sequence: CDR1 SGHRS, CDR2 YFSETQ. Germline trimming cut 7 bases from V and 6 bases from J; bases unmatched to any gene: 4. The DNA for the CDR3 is TGCGCCAGCGGGACTAGCGGGAAATTCGAGCAGTACTTC. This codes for CASGTSGKFEQYF.